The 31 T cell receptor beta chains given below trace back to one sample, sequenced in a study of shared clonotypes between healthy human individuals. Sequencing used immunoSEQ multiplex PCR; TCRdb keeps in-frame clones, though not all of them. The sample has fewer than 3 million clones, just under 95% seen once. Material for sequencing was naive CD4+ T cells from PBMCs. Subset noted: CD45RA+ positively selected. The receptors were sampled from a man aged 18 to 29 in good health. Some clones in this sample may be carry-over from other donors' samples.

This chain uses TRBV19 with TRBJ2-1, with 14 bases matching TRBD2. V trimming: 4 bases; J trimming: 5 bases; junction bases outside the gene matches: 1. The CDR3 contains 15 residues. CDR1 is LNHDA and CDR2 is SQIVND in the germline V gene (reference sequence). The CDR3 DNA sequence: TGTGCCAGTAGTACGGGACTAGCGGGAGACAATGAGCAGTTCTTC. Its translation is CASSTGLAGDNEQFF.

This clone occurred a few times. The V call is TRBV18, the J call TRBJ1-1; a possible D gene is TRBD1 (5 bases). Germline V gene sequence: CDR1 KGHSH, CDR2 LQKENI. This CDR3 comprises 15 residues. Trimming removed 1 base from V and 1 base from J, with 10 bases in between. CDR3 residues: CASSPQVRENTEAFF. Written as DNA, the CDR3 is TGTGCCAGCTCACCACAGGTCAGGGAGAACACTGAAGCTTTCTTT.

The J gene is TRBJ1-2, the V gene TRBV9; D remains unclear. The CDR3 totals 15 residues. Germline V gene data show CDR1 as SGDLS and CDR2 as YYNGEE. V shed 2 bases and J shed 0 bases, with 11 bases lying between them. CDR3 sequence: CASSVEQVANYGYTF. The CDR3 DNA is TGTGCCAGCAGCGTGGAACAAGTGGCTAACTATGGCTACACCTTC.

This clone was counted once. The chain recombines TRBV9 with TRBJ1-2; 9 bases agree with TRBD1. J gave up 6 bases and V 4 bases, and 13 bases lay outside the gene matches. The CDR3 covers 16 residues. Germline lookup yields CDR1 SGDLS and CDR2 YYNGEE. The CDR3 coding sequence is TGTGCCAGCAGCAACTTACAGGGGGCTGAGGTTAATGGCTACACCTTC. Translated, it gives CASSNLQGAEVNGYTF.

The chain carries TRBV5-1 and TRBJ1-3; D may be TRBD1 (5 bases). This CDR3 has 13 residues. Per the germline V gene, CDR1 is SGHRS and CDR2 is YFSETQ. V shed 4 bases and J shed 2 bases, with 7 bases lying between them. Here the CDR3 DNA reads TGCGCCAGCAGCCGGGACGCTGGAAACACCATATATTTT. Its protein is CASSRDAGNTIYF.

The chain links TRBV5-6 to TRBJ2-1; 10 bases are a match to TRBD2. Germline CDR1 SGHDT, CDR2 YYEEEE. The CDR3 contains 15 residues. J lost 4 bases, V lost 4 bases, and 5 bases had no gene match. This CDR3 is CASSPGLADYNEQFF. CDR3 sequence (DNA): TGTGCCAGCAGCCCAGGACTAGCGGATTACAATGAGCAGTTCTTC.

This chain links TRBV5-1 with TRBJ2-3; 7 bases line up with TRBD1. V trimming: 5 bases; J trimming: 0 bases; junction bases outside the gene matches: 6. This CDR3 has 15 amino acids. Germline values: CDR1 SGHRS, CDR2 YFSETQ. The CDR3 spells CASREGASSTDTQYF. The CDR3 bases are TGCGCCAGCAGAGAGGGGGCCTCTAGCACAGATACGCAGTATTTT.

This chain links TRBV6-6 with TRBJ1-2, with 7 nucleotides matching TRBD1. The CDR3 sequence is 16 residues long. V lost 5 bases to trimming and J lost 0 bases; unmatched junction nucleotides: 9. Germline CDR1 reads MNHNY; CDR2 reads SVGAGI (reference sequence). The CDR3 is CASSPHGDRSNYGYTF. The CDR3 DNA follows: TGTGCCAGCAGTCCCCATGGGGACAGATCTAACTATGGCTACACCTTC.

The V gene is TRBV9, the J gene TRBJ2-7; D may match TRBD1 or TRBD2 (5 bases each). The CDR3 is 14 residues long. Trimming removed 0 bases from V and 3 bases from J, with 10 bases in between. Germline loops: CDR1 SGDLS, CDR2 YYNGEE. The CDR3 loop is CASSVEGDLYEQYF. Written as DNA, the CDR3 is TGTGCCAGCAGCGTAGAAGGGGACCTCTACGAGCAGTACTTC.

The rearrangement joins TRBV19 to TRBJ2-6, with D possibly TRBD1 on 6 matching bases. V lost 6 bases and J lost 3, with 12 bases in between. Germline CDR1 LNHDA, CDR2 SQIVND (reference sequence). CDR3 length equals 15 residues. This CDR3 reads CASSSTGYGANVLTF. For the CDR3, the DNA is TGTGCCAGTAGCTCGACAGGCTATGGGGCCAACGTCCTGACTTTC.

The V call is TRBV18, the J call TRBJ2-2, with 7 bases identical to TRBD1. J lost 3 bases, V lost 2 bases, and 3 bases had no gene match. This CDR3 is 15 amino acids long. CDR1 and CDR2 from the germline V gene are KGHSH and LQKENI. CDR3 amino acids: CASSPMQGDTGELFF. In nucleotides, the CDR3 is TGTGCCAGCTCACCAATGCAGGGGGACACCGGGGAGCTGTTTTTT. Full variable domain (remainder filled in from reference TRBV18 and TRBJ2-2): NAGVMQNPRHLVRRRGQEARLRCSPMKGHSHVYWYRQLPEEGLKFMVYLQKENIIDESGMPKERFSAEFPKEGPSILRIQQVVRGDSAAYFCASSPMQGDTGELFFGEGSRLTVL.

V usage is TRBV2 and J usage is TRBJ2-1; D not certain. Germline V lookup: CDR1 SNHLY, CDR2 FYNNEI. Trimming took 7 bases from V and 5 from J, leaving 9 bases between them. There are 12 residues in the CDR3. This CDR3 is CASNLQDNEQFF. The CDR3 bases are TGTGCCAGCAACCTCCAGGACAATGAGCAGTTCTTC.

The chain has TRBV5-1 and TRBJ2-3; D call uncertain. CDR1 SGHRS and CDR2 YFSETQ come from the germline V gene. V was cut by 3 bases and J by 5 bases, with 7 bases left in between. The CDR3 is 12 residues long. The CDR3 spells CASSYSLDTQYF. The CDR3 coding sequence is TGCGCCAGCAGCTATTCGTTAGATACGCAGTATTTT.

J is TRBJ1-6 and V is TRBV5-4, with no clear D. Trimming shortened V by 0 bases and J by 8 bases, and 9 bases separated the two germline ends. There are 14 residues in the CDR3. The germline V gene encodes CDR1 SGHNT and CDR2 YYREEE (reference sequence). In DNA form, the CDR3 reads TGTGCCAGCAGCTTGGACCTCATGGATTCACCCCTCCACTTT. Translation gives CASSLDLMDSPLHF.

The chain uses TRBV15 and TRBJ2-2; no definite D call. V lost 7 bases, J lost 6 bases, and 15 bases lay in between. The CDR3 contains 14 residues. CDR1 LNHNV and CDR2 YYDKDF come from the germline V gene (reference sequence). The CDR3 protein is CATTKEANAGELFF. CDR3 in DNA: TGTGCCACCACTAAAGAGGCAAATGCCGGGGAGCTGTTTTTT.

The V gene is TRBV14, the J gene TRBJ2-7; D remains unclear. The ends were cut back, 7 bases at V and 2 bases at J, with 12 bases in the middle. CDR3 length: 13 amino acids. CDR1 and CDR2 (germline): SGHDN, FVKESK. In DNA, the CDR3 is TGTGCCAGCAATCTCATGGGAACCTACGAGCAGTACTTC. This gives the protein CASNLMGTYEQYF.

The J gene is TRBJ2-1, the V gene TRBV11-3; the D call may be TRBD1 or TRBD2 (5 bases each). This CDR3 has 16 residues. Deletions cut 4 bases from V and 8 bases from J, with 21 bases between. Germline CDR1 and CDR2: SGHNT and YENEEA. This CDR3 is CASSSEMRAGIHEQFF. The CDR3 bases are TGTGCCAGCAGCTCCGAGATGCGGGCAGGGATACATGAGCAGTTCTTC.

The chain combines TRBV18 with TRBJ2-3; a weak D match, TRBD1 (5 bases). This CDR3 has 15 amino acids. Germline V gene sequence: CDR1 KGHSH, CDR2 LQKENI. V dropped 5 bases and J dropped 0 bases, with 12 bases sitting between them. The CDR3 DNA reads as TGTGCCAGCTCAGACGGACAAACTAGCACAGATACGCAGTATTTT. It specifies CASSDGQTSTDTQYF.

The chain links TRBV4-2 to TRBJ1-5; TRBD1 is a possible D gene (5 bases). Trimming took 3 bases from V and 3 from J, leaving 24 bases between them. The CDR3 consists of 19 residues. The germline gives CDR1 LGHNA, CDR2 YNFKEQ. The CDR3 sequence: CASSQLWPGRKRANQPQHF. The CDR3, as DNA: TGTGCCAGCAGCCAGCTCTGGCCGGGACGGAAGAGGGCCAATCAGCCCCAGCATTTT.

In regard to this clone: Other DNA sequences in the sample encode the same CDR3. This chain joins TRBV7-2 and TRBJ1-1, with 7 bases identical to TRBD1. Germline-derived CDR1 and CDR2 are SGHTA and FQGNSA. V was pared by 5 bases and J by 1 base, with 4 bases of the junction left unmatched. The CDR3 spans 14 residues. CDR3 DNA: TGTGCCAGCAGCCCGCGGACAGGGAACACTGAAGCTTTCTTT. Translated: CASSPRTGNTEAFF.

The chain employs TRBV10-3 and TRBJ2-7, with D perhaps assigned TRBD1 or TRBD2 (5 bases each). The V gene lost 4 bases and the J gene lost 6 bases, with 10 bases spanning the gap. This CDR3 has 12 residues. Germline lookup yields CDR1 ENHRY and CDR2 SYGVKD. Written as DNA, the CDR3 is TGTGCCATCAGTGCATCTGGGGGCGAGCAGTACTTC. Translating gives CAISASGGEQYF.

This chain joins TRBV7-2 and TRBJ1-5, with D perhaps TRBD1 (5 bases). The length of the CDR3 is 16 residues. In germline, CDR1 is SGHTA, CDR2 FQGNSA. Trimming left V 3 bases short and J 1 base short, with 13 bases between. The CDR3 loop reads CASSFRGHLSNQPQHF. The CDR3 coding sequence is TGTGCCAGCAGCTTTAGAGGACACCTAAGCAATCAGCCCCAGCATTTT. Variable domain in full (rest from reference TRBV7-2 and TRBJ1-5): GAGVSQSPSNKVTEKGKDVELRCDPISGHTALYWYRQSLGQGLEFLIYFQGNSAPDKSGLPSDRFSAERTGGSVSTLTIQRTQQEDSAVYLCASSFRGHLSNQPQHFGDGTRLSIL.

The chain's CDR3 is CAWSAGTPTRELFF. The CDR3 bases are TGTGCCTGGAGCGCCGGGACCCCAACGAGGGAGCTGTTTTTT. The chain carries TRBV30 and TRBJ2-2; either TRBD1 or TRBD2 may supply D (5 bases each). CDR1 and CDR2 from the germline V gene are GTSNPN and SVGIG (reference sequence). Trimming cost V 3 bases and J 9 bases, with 17 bases left between them. CDR3 length: 14 residues.

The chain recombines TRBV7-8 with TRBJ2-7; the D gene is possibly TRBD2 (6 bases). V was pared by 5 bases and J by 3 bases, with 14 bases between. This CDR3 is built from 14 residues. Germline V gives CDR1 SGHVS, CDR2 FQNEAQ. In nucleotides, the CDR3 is TGTGCCAGCAGCCCACCGGGACTCCGCTACGAGCAGTACTTC. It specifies CASSPPGLRYEQYF.

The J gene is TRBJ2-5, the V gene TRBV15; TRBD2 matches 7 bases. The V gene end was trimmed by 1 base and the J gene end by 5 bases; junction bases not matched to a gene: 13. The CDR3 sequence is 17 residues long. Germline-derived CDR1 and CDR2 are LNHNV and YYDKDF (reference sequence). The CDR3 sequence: CATSRGPLATTGETQYF. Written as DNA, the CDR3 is TGTGCCACCAGCAGAGGGCCACTAGCGACTACGGGGGAGACCCAGTACTTC.

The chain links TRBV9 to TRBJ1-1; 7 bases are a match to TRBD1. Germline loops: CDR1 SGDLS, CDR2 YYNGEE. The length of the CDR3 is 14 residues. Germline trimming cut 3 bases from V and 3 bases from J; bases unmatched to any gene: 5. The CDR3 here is CASSARDSDTEAFF. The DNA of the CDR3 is TGTGCCAGCAGCGCGAGGGACAGTGACACTGAAGCTTTCTTT.

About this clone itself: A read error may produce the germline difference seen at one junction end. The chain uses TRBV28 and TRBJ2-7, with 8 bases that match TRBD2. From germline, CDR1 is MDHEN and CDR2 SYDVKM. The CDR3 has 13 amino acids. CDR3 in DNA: TGTGCCAGCAGTTTAACAACTCGGGGGGGCGGGAGGTTC. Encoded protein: CASSLTTRGGGRF.

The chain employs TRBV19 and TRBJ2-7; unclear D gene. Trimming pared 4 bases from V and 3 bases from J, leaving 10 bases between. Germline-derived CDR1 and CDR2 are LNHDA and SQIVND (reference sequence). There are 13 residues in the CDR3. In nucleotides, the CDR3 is TGTGCCAGTAGTAGTGGACGGCTCTACGAGCAGTACTTC. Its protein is CASSSGRLYEQYF.

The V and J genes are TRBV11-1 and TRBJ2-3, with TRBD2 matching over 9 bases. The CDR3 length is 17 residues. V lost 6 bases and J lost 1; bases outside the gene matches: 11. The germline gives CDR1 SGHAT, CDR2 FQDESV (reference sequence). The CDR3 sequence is CASSPAGTSSRTDTQYF. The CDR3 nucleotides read TGTGCCAGCAGTCCTGCCGGGACTAGCAGTCGCACAGATACGCAGTATTTT.

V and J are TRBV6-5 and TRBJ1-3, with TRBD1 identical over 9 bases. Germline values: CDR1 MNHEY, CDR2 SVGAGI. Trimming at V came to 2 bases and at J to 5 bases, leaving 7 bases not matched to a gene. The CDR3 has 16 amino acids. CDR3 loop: CASSYAGTGYRNTIYF. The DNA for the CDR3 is TGTGCCAGCAGTTACGCCGGGACAGGGTATCGAAACACCATATATTTT.

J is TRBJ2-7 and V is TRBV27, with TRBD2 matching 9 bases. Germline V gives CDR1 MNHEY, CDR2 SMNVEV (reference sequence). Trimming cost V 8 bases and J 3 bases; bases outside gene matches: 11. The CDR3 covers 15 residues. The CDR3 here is CASVLRGRAGYEQYF. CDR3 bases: TGTGCCAGCGTGTTGCGCGGGAGGGCGGGCTACGAGCAGTACTTC.